These 18 T cell receptor beta chains were all obtained from the same sample, sequenced in a study of blood T cell repertoires in COVID-19. Clones were read by immunoSEQ multiplex PCR, and TCRdb kept only the in-frame ones, dropping some. The data contain roughly 250,000 clones, about 91% of them singletons. Specimen: PBMCs or T cells enriched from blood (not recorded which). The receptor source for this set is a woman between 35 and 50 years old with acute COVID-19.

This sequence joins TRBV10-3 and TRBJ2-1; 9 positions match TRBD2. V dropped 10 bases and J dropped 3; count of bases not matched to a gene: 10. The CDR3 runs 15 residues. Germline values: CDR1 ENHRY, CDR2 SYGVKD. CDR3 sequence reads: CATTRVAGDYNEQFF. The CDR3 DNA reads as TGTGCCACAACCAGGGTAGCGGGAGACTACAATGAGCAGTTCTTC.

This chain joins TRBV28 and TRBJ2-3; no reliable D call. This CDR3 spans 15 amino acids. The germline gives CDR1 MDHEN, CDR2 SYDVKM. V gave up 2 bases and J gave up 4 bases, with 13 bases separating them. The CDR3 DNA reads as TGTGCCAGCAGTTTAGTAAGCGTTTCGTCAGATACGCAGTATTTT. Translated: CASSLVSVSSDTQYF.

This chain links TRBV10-1 with TRBJ2-3; 10 nucleotides align to TRBD2. The CDR3 runs 16 residues. CDR1 and CDR2 (germline): WNHNN, SYGVQD (reference sequence). With 2 bases clipped from V and 6 bases from J, the junction kept 8 bases outside the gene matches. As DNA, the CDR3 is TGCGCCAGCAGTGAGAGCGGGGGGGCGTTTGGTGATACGCAGTATTTT. It translates to CASSESGGAFGDTQYF.

CDR3: CASSQDSGRTGTQYF. The DNA of the CDR3 is TGCGCCAGCAGCCAAGATTCTGGACGGACTGGTACGCAGTATTTT. V usage is TRBV4-3 and J usage is TRBJ2-3, with D maybe TRBD2 (5 bases). Trimming shortened V by 0 bases and J by 8 bases, and 15 bases separated the two germline ends. The CDR3 consists of 15 residues. The V gene's germline CDR1 is LGHNA and CDR2 YSLEER.

The chain combines TRBV25-1 with TRBJ2-7; D is possibly TRBD1 (5 bases). The CDR3 is 13 residues long. V lost 4 bases and J lost 1, with 8 bases in between. The V gene's germline CDR1 is MGHDK and CDR2 SYGVNS. CDR3 region: CASSGQSSYEQYF. In DNA, the CDR3 is TGTGCCAGCAGTGGACAGAGTTCCTACGAGCAGTACTTC.

This clone appeared a few times. This rearrangement joins TRBV3-1 (or the pseudogene TRBV3-2) to TRBJ1-6, with D possibly being TRBD1 (5 bases). CDR1 and CDR2 from the germline V gene are LGHDT and YNNKEL (reference sequence). CDR3 length: 14 residues. V was cut by 5 bases and J by 9 bases, with 14 bases left in between. The CDR3 here is CASSSRDSGSPLHF. The CDR3 region has the DNA TGTGCCAGCAGCTCCCGGGACTCCGGTTCACCCCTCCACTTT.

Notes on this clone: Additional DNA sequences in this sample encode the identical CDR3. V is TRBV5-1 and J is TRBJ1-2, with 10 bases aligning to TRBD1. Unmatched junction bases numbered 4, after V lost 4 bases and J lost 7 bases. The germline CDR1 and CDR2 sequences are SGHRS and YFSETQ. The CDR3 loop spans 13 amino acids. The CDR3 loop is CASSLGQGGGYTF. As DNA, the CDR3 is TGCGCCAGCAGCCTTGGACAGGGGGGTGGCTACACCTTC.

The CDR3 DNA reads TGTGCCAGCAGCTTAGGGGAGGTCACTGAAGCTTTCTTT. It specifies CASSLGEVTEAFF. The genes are TRBV7-9 and TRBJ1-1; D ambiguous. Germline V gene lookup returns CDR1 SEHNR and CDR2 FQNEAQ (reference sequence). The V end lost 1 base, the J end lost 4 bases, and 7 bases lay between the germline ends. There are 13 residues in the CDR3.

The chain recombines TRBV2 with TRBJ1-1; no definite D call. The V gene's germline CDR1 is SNHLY and CDR2 FYNNEI. The germline V and J ends were trimmed by 3 bases and 6 bases, with 8 bases remaining between them. The CDR3 runs 12 residues. The DNA of the CDR3 is TGTGCCAGCAGTGACAACAGTCCTGAAGCTTTCTTT. Protein product: CASSDNSPEAFF.

The CDR3 reads CASSAYEGRVEKLFF. The CDR3 DNA reads TGTGCCAGCAGTGCCTATGAGGGTAGGGTTGAAAAACTGTTTTTT. The rearrangement links TRBV25-1 to TRBJ1-4; no firm D call. The CDR3 totals 15 residues. Germline values: CDR1 MGHDK, CDR2 SYGVNS. The V gene lost 4 bases and the J gene lost 7 bases, with 16 bases spanning the gap.

The V call is TRBV6-5, the J call TRBJ2-3, with 8 bases lining up with TRBD1. Losses at the gene ends were 4 bases for V and 13 bases for J; bases not matched to a gene: 10. This CDR3 comprises 13 residues. Germline V gene data show CDR1 as MNHEY and CDR2 as SVGAGI. In DNA, the CDR3 is TGTGCCAGCAGTTGGGACAGGTCGTTACTGGAGTATTTT. It encodes CASSWDRSLLEYF.

The chain carries TRBV29-1 and TRBJ1-1, with D maybe TRBD1 (6 bases). V was pared by 5 bases and J by 4 bases, with 11 bases between. The length of the CDR3 is 12 residues. In germline, CDR1 is SQVTM, CDR2 ANQGSEA. The CDR3 nucleotides read TGCAGCGTTTATCAGGGGATCACTGAAGCTTTCTTT. Amino acid sequence: CSVYQGITEAFF.

This clone was seen only a few times. V gene TRBV7-2 combines with J gene TRBJ2-7; TRBD1 matches 7 bases. The germline V gene encodes CDR1 SGHTA and CDR2 FQGNSA. V lost 4 bases and J lost 0; bases outside the gene matches: 3. The length of the CDR3 is 14 residues. In nucleotides, the CDR3 is TGTGCCAGCAGCTCGGACAGGAGCTCCTACGAGCAGTACTTC. Protein product: CASSSDRSSYEQYF.

The chain recombines TRBV7-2 with TRBJ1-4, with 9 bases aligning to TRBD1. Trimming cost V 5 bases and J 7 bases; bases outside gene matches: 8. CDR3 length equals 15 residues. CDR1 is SGHTA and CDR2 is FQGNSA in the germline V gene. This CDR3 is CASSRTGTGREKLFF. The CDR3 DNA is TGTGCCAGCAGCCGGACCGGGACAGGGCGTGAAAAACTGTTTTTT.

This chain connects TRBV14 to TRBJ2-3; 12 bases agree with TRBD2. The CDR3 spans 16 residues. Germline trimming cut 1 base from V and 2 bases from J; bases unmatched to any gene: 1. CDR1 SGHDN and CDR2 FVKESK come from the germline V gene. The CDR3 bases are TGTGCCAGCAGCCAAGGACTAGCGGGGGCCACAGATACGCAGTATTTT. Translated, it gives CASSQGLAGATDTQYF.

The gene calls are TRBV7-9 and TRBJ2-7; 14 nucleotides match TRBD2. The CDR3 has 15 amino acids. Germline trimming cut 5 bases from V and 0 bases from J; bases unmatched to any gene: 0. The germline V gene has CDR1 SEHNR and CDR2 FQNEAQ (reference sequence). The CDR3 spells CASSGLAGGSYEQYF. In DNA, the CDR3 is TGTGCCAGCAGCGGACTAGCGGGAGGCTCCTACGAGCAGTACTTC.

The genes are TRBV9 and TRBJ1-1, with 11 positions matching TRBD1. Germline V gene sequence: CDR1 SGDLS, CDR2 YYNGEE. V was pared by 2 bases and J by 6 bases, with 0 bases of the junction left unmatched. The CDR3 is 13 residues long. Here the CDR3 reads CASSVGQGAEAFF. Here the CDR3 DNA reads TGTGCCAGCAGCGTGGGACAGGGGGCTGAAGCTTTCTTT.

The CDR3 nucleotides read TGTGCCAGCACCGGACAGGGAAGTAACTATGGCTACACCTTC. Translating gives CASTGQGSNYGYTF. This rearrangement joins TRBV9 to TRBJ1-2; 8 bases line up with TRBD1. Per the germline V gene, CDR1 is SGDLS and CDR2 is YYNGEE. The CDR3 loop spans 14 amino acids. The V segment lost 6 bases and the J segment 1 base; nucleotides outside the gene matches: 5. Looking up the rest from reference TRBV9 and TRBJ1-2 gives the full variable domain: DSGVTQTPKHLITATGQRVTLRCSPRSGDLSVYWYQQSLDQGLQFLIQYYNGEERAKGNILERFSAQQFPDLHSELNLSSLELGDSALYFCASTGQGSNYGYTFGSGTRLTVV.